This TCR beta chain was identified in a study of blood T cell repertoires in COVID-19. As for the study in general: Samples of COVID-19 (acute and convalescent) were obtained from the United States, Italy and Spain.

The protocol was immunoSEQ multiplex PCR, while the TCRdb copy is restricted to in-frame clones and leaves out a portion. The top ten clones hold 1.6% of a sample with 60,000 to 75,000 clones, under 95% of them seen once. Germline trimming cut 0 bases from V and 2 bases from J; bases unmatched to any gene: 4. The germline gives CDR1 SGDLS, CDR2 YYNGEE. The CDR3 sequence is 16 residues long. The sequenced sample consisted of peripheral blood. The rearrangement links TRBV9 to TRBJ2-1, with 8 bases that match TRBD2. This sequence was found in a human donor in a cohort sampled during active COVID-19. The CDR3 DNA reads as TGTGCCAGCAGCGTAGAGGGCGGGAGGCCCTACAATGAGCAGTTCTTC. This gives the protein CASSVEGGRPYNEQFF.